This T cell receptor (beta chain) appears in the sequencing data of a study of CD8+CD57+ T cells in acquired aplastic anemia. Genomic DNA was employed as the template in profiling TCR beta VDJ and CDR3. Each CDR3 protein gets one entry after TCRdb re-called the reads with MiXCR. The sample records about 120,000 distinct CDR3 sequences, 55% to 70% being singletons. Sequencing involved patients with CD8+CD57+ cell expansion previously shown by flow cytometry. Germline loops: CDR1 WSHSY, CDR2 SAAADI. The CDR3 loop spans 15 amino acids. The V end lost 0 bases, the J end lost 3 bases, and 9 bases lay between the germline ends.

Sequenced material: sorted CD4+, CD8+, or CD8+CD57+ T cells (not recorded which) from PBMCs. The source is a human donor with aplastic anemia. The genes are TRBV10-2 and TRBJ1-5; unclear D gene. CDR3 in DNA: TGCGCCAGCAGTGAGTCGGGAATAGCCAATCAGCCCCAGCATTTT. Translating gives CASSESGIANQPQHF.